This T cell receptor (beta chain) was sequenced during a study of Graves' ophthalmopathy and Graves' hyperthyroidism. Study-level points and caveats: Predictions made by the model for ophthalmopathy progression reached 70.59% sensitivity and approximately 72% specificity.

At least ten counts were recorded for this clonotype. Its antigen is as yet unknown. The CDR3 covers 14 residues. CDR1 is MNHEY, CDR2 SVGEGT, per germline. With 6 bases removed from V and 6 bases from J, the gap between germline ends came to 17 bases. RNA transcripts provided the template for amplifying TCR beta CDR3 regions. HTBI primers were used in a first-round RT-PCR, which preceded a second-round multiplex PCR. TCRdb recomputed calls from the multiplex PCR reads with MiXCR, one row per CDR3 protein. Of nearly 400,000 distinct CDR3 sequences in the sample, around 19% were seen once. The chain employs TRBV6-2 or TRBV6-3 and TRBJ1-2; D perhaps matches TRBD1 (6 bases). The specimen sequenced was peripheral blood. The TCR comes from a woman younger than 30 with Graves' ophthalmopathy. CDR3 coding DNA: TGTGCCAGCAGACCGGGGGGCGCGATGGATGGCTACACCTTC. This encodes CASRPGGAMDGYTF.